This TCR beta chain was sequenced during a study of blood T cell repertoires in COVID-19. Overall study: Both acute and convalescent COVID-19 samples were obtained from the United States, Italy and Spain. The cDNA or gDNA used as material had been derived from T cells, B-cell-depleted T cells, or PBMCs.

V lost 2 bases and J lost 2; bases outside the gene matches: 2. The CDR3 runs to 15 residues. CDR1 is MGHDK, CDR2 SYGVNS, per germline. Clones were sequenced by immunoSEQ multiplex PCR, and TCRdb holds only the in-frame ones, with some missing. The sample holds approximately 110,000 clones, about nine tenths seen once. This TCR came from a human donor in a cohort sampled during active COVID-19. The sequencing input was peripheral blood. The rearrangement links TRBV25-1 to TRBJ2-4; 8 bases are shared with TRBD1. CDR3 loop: CASSEAGGPKNIQYF. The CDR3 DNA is TGTGCCAGCAGTGAAGCAGGGGGCCCCAAAAACATTCAGTACTTC.